These 30 T cell receptor beta chains were all obtained from the same sample, sequenced in a study of Ad26.COV2.S vaccination and SARS-CoV-2 variants. Treatment of the sample: some 20 received Ad26.COV2.S at low or high dose, single or two shots; several received placebo; per-sample allocation not given. Day 63 after the first injection of vaccine or placebo was the sampling time. Profiled with immunoSEQ multiplex PCR; TCRdb holds only in-frame clones, not every one. The data contain about 680,000 clones, roughly nine tenths of them singletons. Sequenced here: peripheral blood, sampled in a trial of Ad26.COV2.S vaccine versus placebo. The receptors here all came from a person between 18 and 60 years old who received the Ad26.COV2.S COVID-19 vaccine or a placebo.

The chain combines TRBV11-2 with TRBJ1-4; D gene unclear. V lost 5 bases, J lost 4 bases, and 11 bases lay in between. Germline lookup yields CDR1 SGHAT and CDR2 FQNNGV. This CDR3 has 14 residues. The CDR3 protein is CASSVGPNNEKLFF. Here the CDR3 DNA reads TGTGCCAGCAGCGTGGGCCCAAATAATGAAAAACTGTTTTTT. The full variable domain, completed using reference TRBV11-2 and TRBJ1-4, is EAGVAQSPRYKIIEKRQSVAFWCNPISGHATLYWYQQILGQGPKLLIQFQNNGVVDDSQLPKDRFSAERLKGVDSTLKIQPAKLEDSAVYLCASSVGPNNEKLFFGSGTQLSVL.

This chain connects TRBV5-4 to TRBJ2-1, with 15 bases aligning to TRBD2. Germline CDR1 and CDR2: SGHNT and YYREEE (reference sequence). The CDR3 consists of 17 residues. The junction had 7 bases not matched to a gene; V was cut back by 2 bases and J by 7 bases. The CDR3 coding sequence is TGTGCCAGCAGCTTTCGGGCCGGGACTAGCGGGAGGAATGAGCAGTTCTTC. It codes for CASSFRAGTSGRNEQFF.

The V and J genes are TRBV11-2 and TRBJ2-1; TRBD2 might be the D (6 bases). Deletions cut 1 base from V and 6 bases from J, with 16 bases between. The germline gives CDR1 SGHAT, CDR2 FQNNGV. The length of the CDR3 is 16 residues. This chain's CDR3 is CASSLGGGGFSNEQFF. Here the CDR3 DNA reads TGTGCCAGCAGCTTAGGCGGTGGAGGGTTTAGCAATGAGCAGTTCTTC.

J is TRBJ2-2 and V is TRBV10-3; D is possibly TRBD2 (5 bases). V gave up 5 bases and J gave up 5 bases, with 12 bases separating them. The length of the CDR3 is 14 residues. From germline, CDR1 is ENHRY and CDR2 SYGVKD. CDR3 DNA sequence: TGTGCCATCAGTTGGAGCGGTACGACCGGGGAGCTGTTTTTT. Translating gives CAISWSGTTGELFF.

In its sample, this clone was seen a few times. The same CDR3 arises from other DNA sequences in this sample as well. This chain uses TRBV5-4 with TRBJ1-1; D gene ambiguous. There are 14 residues in the CDR3. V gave up 0 bases and J gave up 0 bases, with 6 bases separating them. Germline CDR1 and CDR2: SGHNT and YYREEE (reference sequence). Here the CDR3 DNA reads TGTGCCAGCAGCTTGGACAGCCTGAACACTGAAGCTTTCTTT. It is translated as CASSLDSLNTEAFF.

This clone is a singleton in its sample. The V and J genes are TRBV3-1 (or the pseudogene TRBV3-2) and TRBJ2-1; 8 bases are shared with TRBD1. V lost 3 bases and J lost 3; bases outside the gene matches: 7. The CDR3 covers 16 residues. Germline CDR1 reads LGHDT; CDR2 reads YNNKEL (reference sequence). CDR3 sequence: CASSQQAGGNYNEQFF. The DNA of the CDR3 is TGTGCCAGCAGCCAGCAGGCAGGGGGCAACTACAATGAGCAGTTCTTC.

This clone occurred once. The chain couples TRBV7-2 to TRBJ2-5; D might be TRBD1 (5 bases). V dropped 5 bases and J dropped 0 bases, with 16 bases sitting between them. The CDR3 loop spans 16 amino acids. Germline values: CDR1 SGHTA, CDR2 FQGNSA. Here the CDR3 reads CASSPGAGIYQETQYF. The DNA for the CDR3 is TGTGCCAGCAGCCCTGGGGCAGGGATATACCAAGAGACCCAGTACTTC.

The rearrangement links TRBV21-1 to TRBJ1-1; the table's D call TRBD1 went unverified against the DNA. TRBV21-1 is flagged as a pseudogene. CDR3 size: 14 residues. CDR3 sequence reads: CASSKAGVPTEAFF. In DNA, the CDR3 is TGTGCCAGCAGCAAAGCAGGGGTTCCCACTGAAGCTTTCTTT.

This clone was counted once. This chain uses TRBV6-6 with TRBJ2-1, with D possibly matching TRBD1 (6 bases). The CDR3 totals 11 residues. V lost 2 bases and J 15 bases, leaving 11 bases between the germline ends. Germline V gene data show CDR1 as MNHNY and CDR2 as SVGAGI (reference sequence). CDR3 residues: CASSYSRGLFF. The CDR3 DNA reads as TGTGCCAGCAGTTACAGCAGGGGTTTGTTCTTC.

The chain uses TRBV7-9 and TRBJ2-1; 9 nucleotides match TRBD1. Germline V gene lookup returns CDR1 SEHNR and CDR2 FQNEAQ (reference sequence). J was trimmed by 8 bases and V by 1 base; bases with no gene match: 6. This CDR3 has 15 residues. The CDR3 DNA is TGTGCCAGCAGCTTAGTAATGGGACAGGGCGATGAGCAGTTCTTC. Translation gives CASSLVMGQGDEQFF.

The chain is built from TRBV29-1 and TRBJ2-3; D may be TRBD2 (6 bases). Germline V gene lookup returns CDR1 SQVTM and CDR2 ANQGSEA. The CDR3 length is 12 residues. V lost 6 bases, J lost 2 bases, and 9 bases lay in between. This CDR3 is CSVGGNTDTQYF. CDR3 DNA: TGCAGCGTAGGCGGGAACACAGATACGCAGTATTTT.

This sequence joins TRBV7-9 and TRBJ1-1, with TRBD1 matching over 9 bases. This CDR3 contains 15 residues. J lost 1 base, V lost 5 bases, and 5 bases had no gene match. The germline V gene encodes CDR1 SEHNR and CDR2 FQNEAQ (reference sequence). CDR3 in DNA: TGTGCCAGCAGCGCACCGGGACAGGGGAACACTGAAGCTTTCTTT. It encodes CASSAPGQGNTEAFF. The full variable domain, its missing parts supplied by reference TRBV7-9 and TRBJ1-1, is DTGVSQNPRHKITKRGQNVTFRCDPISEHNRLYWYRQTLGQGPEFLTYFQNEAQLEKSRLLSDRFSAERPKGSFSTLEIQRTEQGDSAMYLCASSAPGQGNTEAFFGQGTRLTVV.

V is TRBV7-3 and J is TRBJ2-7; perhaps D is TRBD1 or TRBD2 (6 bases each). In germline, CDR1 is SGHTA, CDR2 FQGTGA. The V end was cut by 3 bases, the J end by 6 bases, with 18 bases between. The CDR3 is 15 amino acids. The CDR3 bases are TGTGCCAGCAGCTTGAGCTTCGGGGGCTCCCGCGAGCAGTACTTC. It yields the protein CASSLSFGGSREQYF.

The V and J genes are TRBV20-1 and TRBJ2-2; 9 positions match TRBD2. Trimming removed 3 bases from V and 6 bases from J; junction bases left unmatched: 2. The CDR3 runs 13 residues. Looked up from germline, CDR1 is DFQATT and CDR2 is SNEGSKA (reference sequence). The CDR3 spells CSASASGAGELFF. The CDR3 nucleotides are TGCAGTGCTAGTGCTAGCGGGGCCGGGGAGCTGTTTTTT.

The V and J genes are TRBV4-3 and TRBJ2-7, with D possibly matching TRBD1 (5 bases). The V gene's germline CDR1 is LGHNA and CDR2 YSLEER. The V end was cut by 0 bases, the J end by 3 bases, with 12 bases between. The CDR3 length is 15 residues. The CDR3 is CASSQDRALGYEQYF. In DNA, the CDR3 is TGCGCCAGCAGCCAAGACAGGGCTTTAGGCTACGAGCAGTACTTC.

The genes are TRBV2 and TRBJ2-7, with TRBD2 as a possible D gene (5 bases). The CDR3 length is 11 residues. The germline V gene encodes CDR1 SNHLY and CDR2 FYNNEI. V dropped 6 bases and J dropped 9 bases, with 12 bases sitting between them. The CDR3 bases are TGTGCCAGCAGCGTCGAACGGGGGCAGTACTTC. Encoded protein: CASSVERGQYF.

The V call is TRBV12-3 or TRBV12-4, the J call TRBJ1-2; D remains ambiguous. CDR3 length equals 11 residues. Trimming pared 8 bases from V and 8 bases from J, leaving 12 bases between. The CDR3 here is CASRIGNGYTF. Here the CDR3 DNA reads TGTGCCAGCCGGATAGGGAACGGCTACACCTTC.

This chain connects TRBV7-2 to TRBJ2-2; 7 nucleotides align to TRBD2. The junction had 6 bases not matched to a gene; V was cut back by 5 bases and J by 3 bases. Germline CDR1 and CDR2: SGHTA and FQGNSA. The CDR3 has 15 residues. As DNA, the CDR3 is TGTGCCAGCAGCCCCCGGGACTATCACACCGGGGAGCTGTTTTTT. The encoded protein is CASSPRDYHTGELFF.

The rearrangement joins TRBV14 to TRBJ1-2, with no clear D. Trimming took 4 bases from V and 5 from J, leaving 8 bases between them. The CDR3 is made up of 12 amino acids. Germline V gene lookup returns CDR1 SGHDN and CDR2 FVKESK. CDR3 DNA sequence: TGTGCCAGCAGCCCCCAAGCGTATGGCTACACCTTC. This gives the protein CASSPQAYGYTF.

The chain recombines TRBV6-5 with TRBJ1-1; D is perhaps TRBD1 (5 bases). This CDR3 is built from 14 residues. V was shortened by 2 bases and J by 1 base, with 8 bases between the two germline ends. The germline gives CDR1 MNHEY, CDR2 SVGAGI. The chain's CDR3 is CASSYEDTNTEAFF. CDR3 DNA sequence: TGTGCCAGCAGTTACGAGGACACGAACACTGAAGCTTTCTTT.

This chain uses TRBV10-3 with TRBJ2-7; no definite D call. Germline CDR1 reads ENHRY; CDR2 reads SYGVKD. Deletions cut 0 bases from V and 5 bases from J, with 5 bases between. This CDR3 has 12 residues. For the CDR3, the DNA is TGTGCCATCAGTGAGTCTAGGGACGAGCAGTACTTC. Translated, it gives CAISESRDEQYF.

The J gene is TRBJ1-1, the V gene TRBV2, with TRBD1 matching 9 bases. CDR1 SNHLY and CDR2 FYNNEI come from the germline V gene. Trimming removed 5 bases from V and 5 bases from J; junction bases left unmatched: 3. The CDR3 totals 13 residues. The CDR3 loop is CASSKGQGTEAFF. CDR3 nucleotide sequence: TGTGCCAGCAGTAAAGGACAGGGGACTGAAGCTTTCTTT.

V and J are TRBV6-1 and TRBJ1-2; 7 nucleotides match TRBD1. Trimming took 4 bases from V and 8 from J; bases not matched to a gene: 16. The germline CDR1 and CDR2 sequences are MNHNS and SASEGT. There are 16 residues in the CDR3. CDR3 in DNA: TGTGCCAGCAGTGGGTTCGTTAGGGGGCTTTCTTACGGCTACACCTTC. Amino acid sequence: CASSGFVRGLSYGYTF.

The CDR3 nucleotides read TGTGCCATCAGTGATCCGGACCACAGGTACGAGCAGTACTTC. It specifies CAISDPDHRYEQYF. The rearrangement joins TRBV10-3 to TRBJ2-7, with D maybe TRBD1 (5 bases). The CDR3 is made up of 14 amino acids. CDR1 ENHRY and CDR2 SYGVKD come from the germline V gene. The germline V and J ends were trimmed by 3 bases and 4 bases, with 13 bases remaining between them.

This chain connects TRBV29-1 to TRBJ2-1; 10 nucleotides agree with TRBD1. J gave up 7 bases and V 4 bases, and 10 bases lay outside the gene matches. Germline values: CDR1 SQVTM, CDR2 ANQGSEA. CDR3 length equals 15 residues. In DNA form, the CDR3 reads TGCAGCGTTGGGAAGGCGGGGACAGGGGCTAATGAGCAGTTCTTC. Protein: CSVGKAGTGANEQFF.

This clone was detected once. This chain's CDR3 is CASSSGVGNTIYF. CDR3 sequence (DNA): TGTGCCAGCAGTAGCGGGGTTGGAAACACCATATATTTT. The rearrangement uses TRBV6-5 and TRBJ1-3; D uncertain. Germline loops: CDR1 MNHEY, CDR2 SVGAGI. The ends were cut back, 5 bases at V and 3 bases at J, with 8 bases in the middle. This CDR3 comprises 13 residues.

V gene TRBV7-9 combines with J gene TRBJ1-5; the D is unclear. Trimming took off 5 bases at V and 7 bases at J, with 15 bases between the two ends. Germline CDR1 SEHNR, CDR2 FQNEAQ (reference sequence). This CDR3 spans 14 amino acids. The CDR3 DNA is TGTGCCAGCAGCGGGGTCGGGTCGGGGCAGCCCCAGCATTTT. It encodes CASSGVGSGQPQHF.

V gene TRBV6-1 combines with J gene TRBJ2-3; D may be TRBD2 (7 bases). CDR1 is MNHNS and CDR2 is SASEGT in the germline V gene. The CDR3 spans 13 residues. Trimming removed 6 bases at V and 6 bases at J, with 13 bases between. The CDR3 protein is CASSGLGGDTQYF. The CDR3 region has the DNA TGTGCCAGCAGCGGACTAGGGGGGGATACGCAGTATTTT.

The J gene is TRBJ1-1, the V gene TRBV7-2; D is unresolved. Trimming cost V 2 bases and J 7 bases, with 5 bases left between them. This CDR3 is 11 amino acids long. CDR1 is SGHTA and CDR2 is FQGNSA in the germline V gene. The CDR3 loop is CASSLFSEAFF. In DNA form, the CDR3 reads TGTGCCAGCAGCTTATTCAGTGAAGCTTTCTTT.

The chain uses TRBV10-2 and TRBJ1-6, with unresolved D. Germline V gene sequence: CDR1 WSHSY, CDR2 SAAADI. The CDR3 spans 12 residues. The germline V and J ends were trimmed by 8 bases and 8 bases, with 10 bases remaining between them. This CDR3 is CASARADSPLHF. CDR3 DNA: TGCGCCAGCGCGAGGGCGGATTCACCCCTCCACTTT.